This TCR beta chain originates from a study of T cell repertoires in cytomegalovirus infection. Looking at the study overall: TCR beta signatures that were public indicated CMV infection and matching HLA type. Overall study results and limits: The cumulative frequency of public TCR beta families distinguished individuals who carried CMV together with the relevant HLA.

TCRdb analysed the reads with MiXCR anew, one entry per CDR3 protein. The sample has about 570,000 distinct CDR3 sequences, just under 40% seen once; the top ten hold about 46%. As to this clonotype: Its antigen remains unknown.

Per the germline V gene, CDR1 is MDHEN and CDR2 is SYDVKM. The V end was cut by 4 bases, the J end by 0 bases, with 16 bases between. The CDR3 extends over 17 amino acids. The TCR sequence derives from a human donor in good health (CMV status not recorded). Some clones in this sample may be carry-over from other donors' samples. This material consisted of cultured PBMCs, taken from culture after CMV antigen stimulation. This chain uses TRBV28 with TRBJ1-5, with D unclear. CDR3 protein: CASSSPRHWYSNQPQHF. In DNA, the CDR3 is TGTGCCAGCAGTTCGCCCCGCCATTGGTATAGCAATCAGCCCCAGCATTTT.